This TCR beta chain came from a study of blood T cell repertoires in COVID-19. Trimming took 8 bases from V and 4 from J, leaving 14 bases between them. CDR1 and CDR2 from the germline V gene are LGHDT and YNNKEL (reference sequence). CDR3 size: 14 residues. TCRdb's table, derived via immunoSEQ multiplex PCR, lists solely in-frame clones and lacks some. In the table there are some 270,000 clones, 86% of which are singletons. Specimen: peripheral blood. The rearrangement joins TRBV3-1 (or the pseudogene TRBV3-2) to TRBJ1-4; D perhaps matches TRBD1 (6 bases). The TCR comes from a woman aged 55-69 years who had recovered from COVID-19. The CDR3 here is CASPGQRYNEKLFF. Here the CDR3 DNA reads TGTGCCAGCCCCGGACAGCGCTATAATGAAAAACTGTTTTTT.